A single sample is the source of the 7 T cell receptor beta chains below, sequenced in a study of cytomegalovirus exposure and HLA in healthy donors. Primers for the PCR totalled 60 Vbeta and 13 Jbeta. Repertoires were generated with immunoSEQ multiplex PCR, while TCRdb's copy carries only in-frame clones and drops some. The repertoire holds around 200,000 clones, with roughly 84% as singletons. The sequenced sample was PBMCs. These receptors came from a woman in her forties or fifties in good health and CMV-seropositive.

This chain uses TRBV19 with TRBJ2-2, with TRBD1 as a possible D gene (5 bases). The germline V and J ends were trimmed by 2 bases and 4 bases, with 11 bases remaining between them. Germline V gene sequence: CDR1 LNHDA, CDR2 SQIVND (reference sequence). The CDR3 is 15 amino acids. CDR3 sequence (DNA): TGTGCCAGTAGTATATACCAGGGCCTCACCGGGGAGCTGTTTTTT. Protein product: CASSIYQGLTGELFF.

CDR3 in DNA: TGTGCCAGCATCTTTCAACAGGGCAATTCACCCCTCCACTTT. The encoded protein is CASIFQQGNSPLHF. The chain has TRBV6-1 and TRBJ1-6; D may be TRBD1 (6 bases). Trimming removed 7 bases at V and 7 bases at J, with 14 bases between. Germline assignment: CDR1 MNHNS and CDR2 SASEGT. The CDR3 sequence is 14 residues long.

The V gene is TRBV7-6, the J gene TRBJ2-1, with D unclear. Trimming removed 3 bases at V and 5 bases at J, with 5 bases between. The CDR3 runs to 12 residues. Germline assignment: CDR1 SGHVS and CDR2 FNYEAQ. The CDR3 spells CASSFRNNEQFF. The CDR3 bases are TGTGCCAGCAGCTTTAGAAACAATGAGCAGTTCTTC.

J is TRBJ2-1 and V is TRBV7-8; D might be TRBD2 (5 bases). Germline CDR1 reads SGHVS; CDR2 reads FQNEAQ. The CDR3 runs to 14 residues. CDR3 region: CALSGDSSYNEQFF. CDR3 nucleotides: TGTGCTCTAAGCGGAGATAGCTCCTACAATGAGCAGTTCTTC.

The chain links TRBV19 to TRBJ2-7; 10 bases line up with TRBD1. CDR3 length equals 16 residues. Per the germline V gene, CDR1 is LNHDA and CDR2 is SQIVND (reference sequence). J lost 2 bases, V lost 2 bases, and 6 bases had no gene match. The CDR3 DNA reads as TGTGCCAGTAGTATAACCTCGGGACAGGGGACCTACGAGCAGTACTTC. Translated: CASSITSGQGTYEQYF.

J is TRBJ1-5 and V is TRBV2; 7 bases agree with TRBD1. The trim removed 7 bases at V and 4 bases at J, leaving 4 bases unmatched. Looked up from germline, CDR1 is SNHLY and CDR2 is FYNNEI. The CDR3 sequence is 13 residues long. The DNA of the CDR3 is TGTGCCAGCAATTCCAGGGGGAATCAGCCCCAGCATTTT. Translating gives CASNSRGNQPQHF.

The V gene is TRBV29-1, the J gene TRBJ1-4; D is perhaps TRBD1 (6 bases). Between the trimmed V and J ends, which lost 4 bases and 7 bases, there was a span of 16 bases. The germline gives CDR1 SQVTM, CDR2 ANQGSEA. This CDR3 has 14 residues. CDR3 sequence: CSVAPGVTGEKLFF. CDR3 coding DNA: TGCAGCGTTGCCCCAGGGGTGACAGGTGAAAAACTGTTTTTT.